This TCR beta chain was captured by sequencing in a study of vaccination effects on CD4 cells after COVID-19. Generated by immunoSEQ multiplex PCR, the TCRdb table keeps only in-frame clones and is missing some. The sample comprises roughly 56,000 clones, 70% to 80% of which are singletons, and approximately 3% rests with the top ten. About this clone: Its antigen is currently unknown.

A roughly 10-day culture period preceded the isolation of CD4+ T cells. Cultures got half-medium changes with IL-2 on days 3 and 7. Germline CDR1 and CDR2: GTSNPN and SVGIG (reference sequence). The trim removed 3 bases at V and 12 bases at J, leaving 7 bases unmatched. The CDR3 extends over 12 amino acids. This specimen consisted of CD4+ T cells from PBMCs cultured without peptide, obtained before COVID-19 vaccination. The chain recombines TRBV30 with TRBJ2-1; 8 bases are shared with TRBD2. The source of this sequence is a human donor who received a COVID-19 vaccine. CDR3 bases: TGTGCCTGGAGCCCCACTAGCGGCCGGCAGTTCTTC. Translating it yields CAWSPTSGRQFF. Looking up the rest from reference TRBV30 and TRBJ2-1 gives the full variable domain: SQTIHQWPATLVQPVGSPLSLECTVEGTSNPNLYWYRQAAGRGLQLLFYSVGIGQISSEVPQNLSASRPQDRQFILSSKKLLLSDSGFYLCAWSPTSGRQFFGPGTRLTVL.